The 10 T cell receptor beta chains below all came from one sample that was sequenced in a study of blood T cell repertoires in COVID-19. Data came from immunoSEQ multiplex PCR; TCRdb stores just in-frame clones and leaves some out. The table lists more than 85,000 clones, about 90% of them singletons. What was sequenced was peripheral blood. These receptors were taken from a human donor in a cohort sampled during active COVID-19.

The chain is built from TRBV12-5 and TRBJ2-5; 8 nucleotides line up with TRBD1. CDR3 length equals 15 residues. Germline V gene sequence: CDR1 LGHNT, CDR2 FRNRAP. V shed 7 bases and J 4 bases; nucleotides not matched to a gene: 11. CDR3: CASAPSDRGGETQYF. The CDR3, as DNA: TGTGCTAGTGCGCCCTCTGACAGGGGTGGAGAGACCCAGTACTTC.

V is TRBV7-2 and J is TRBJ1-6; 7 nucleotides align to TRBD1. CDR3 length: 16 residues. Germline V lookup: CDR1 SGHTA, CDR2 FQGNSA. V shed 6 bases and J 6 bases; nucleotides not matched to a gene: 11. CDR3 sequence reads: CASRRIEQGFNSPLHF. The CDR3 DNA reads as TGTGCCAGCAGACGGATCGAACAGGGGTTTAATTCACCCCTCCACTTT.

The chain recombines TRBV13 with TRBJ2-5; 13 bases are shared with TRBD2. V was pared by 5 bases and J by 3 bases, with 9 bases of the junction left unmatched. Germline values: CDR1 PRHDT, CDR2 FYEKMQ (reference sequence). The CDR3 has 17 residues. The DNA of the CDR3 is TGTGCCAGCAGCCCAAAAACAACTAGCGGGGGGGAAGAGACCCAGTACTTC. Its protein is CASSPKTTSGGEETQYF.

CDR3 sequence (DNA): TGTGCCAGCGTACGGGACAGCTATAATTCACCCCTCCACTTT. This gives the protein CASVRDSYNSPLHF. The chain combines TRBV18 with TRBJ1-6; TRBD1 agrees at 7 bases. This CDR3 is built from 14 residues. V gave up 8 bases and J gave up 3 bases; unmatched junction bases: 4. In germline, CDR1 is KGHSH, CDR2 LQKENI. Variable domain in full (rest from reference TRBV18 and TRBJ1-6): NAGVMQNPRHLVRRRGQEARLRCSPMKGHSHVYWYRQLPEEGLKFMVYLQKENIIDESGMPKERFSAEFPKEGPSILRIQQVVRGDSAAYFCASVRDSYNSPLHFGNGTRLTVT.

This chain uses TRBV18 with TRBJ1-2; 7 positions match TRBD1. The CDR3 is 14 amino acids. The V and J ends lost 3 bases and 6 bases, in that order; junction bases with no gene match: 7. Germline V gene sequence: CDR1 KGHSH, CDR2 LQKENI. The CDR3 sequence is CASSPQTGLNGYTF. In DNA form, the CDR3 reads TGTGCCAGCTCACCGCAGACAGGGCTCAATGGCTACACCTTC.

This rearrangement joins TRBV10-2 to TRBJ1-1; the D gene is possibly TRBD1 (6 bases). Trimming stripped 6 bases from V and 3 bases from J, with 17 bases between. The V gene's germline CDR1 is WSHSY and CDR2 SAAADI. The CDR3 extends over 15 amino acids. CDR3 nucleotides: TGCGCCAGCAGGGGTTGGGGAGACAGGCACACTGAAGCTTTCTTT. This sequence encodes CASRGWGDRHTEAFF.

The chain is built from TRBV27 and TRBJ2-3; 9 bases match TRBD2. The CDR3 is 13 residues long. Germline V gene sequence: CDR1 MNHEY, CDR2 SMNVEV (reference sequence). V shed 6 bases, J shed 7 bases, and the junction held 5 bases outside the gene matches. In nucleotides, the CDR3 is TGTGCCAGCAGCCTAGCGGGGACACATACGCAGTATTTT. This gives the protein CASSLAGTHTQYF.

The CDR3: CASTPDRGWSQPQHF. DNA for the CDR3: TGTGCCAGCACCCCGGACAGGGGATGGAGTCAGCCCCAGCATTTT. V and J are TRBV6-5 and TRBJ1-5; 9 nucleotides align to TRBD1. The CDR3 is 15 residues long. Trimming took 7 bases from V and 6 from J; bases not matched to a gene: 10. Per germline, CDR1 MNHEY and CDR2 SVGAGI.

This chain links TRBV3-1 (or the pseudogene TRBV3-2) with TRBJ2-2, with 9 bases that match TRBD2. In germline, CDR1 is LGHDT, CDR2 YNNKEL (reference sequence). This CDR3 has 15 residues. Trimming removed 1 base from V and 6 bases from J; junction bases left unmatched: 3. CDR3 sequence (DNA): TGTGCCAGCAGCCAAGGGAGCGGGGGGTCCGGGGAGCTGTTTTTT. Translation: CASSQGSGGSGELFF.

The chain recombines TRBV15 with TRBJ1-1; D perhaps matches TRBD1 (6 bases). Per germline, CDR1 LNHNV and CDR2 YYDKDF (reference sequence). The germline V and J ends were trimmed by 5 bases and 4 bases, with 14 bases remaining between them. The CDR3 length is 14 residues. CDR3 coding DNA: TGTGCCACCAGCGAAGGGGGGGGTAGCACTGAAGCTTTCTTT. Amino acid sequence: CATSEGGGSTEAFF.